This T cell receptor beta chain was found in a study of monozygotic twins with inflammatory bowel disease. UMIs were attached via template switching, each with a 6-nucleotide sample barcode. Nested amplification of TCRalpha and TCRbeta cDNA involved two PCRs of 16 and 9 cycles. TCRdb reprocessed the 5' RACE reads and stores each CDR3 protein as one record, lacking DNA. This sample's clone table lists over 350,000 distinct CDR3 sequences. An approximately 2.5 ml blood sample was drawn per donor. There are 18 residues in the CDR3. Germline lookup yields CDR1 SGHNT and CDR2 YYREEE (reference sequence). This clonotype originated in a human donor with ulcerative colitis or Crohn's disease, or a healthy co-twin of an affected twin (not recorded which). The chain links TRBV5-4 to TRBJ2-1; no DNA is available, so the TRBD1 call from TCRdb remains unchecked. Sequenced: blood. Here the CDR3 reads CASSLAPWTGGSVNEQFF.